These 17 T cell receptor beta chains were sequenced from one sample in a study of human T cells and chemical hapten exposure. Using its own MiXCR run on the RACE reads, TCRdb lists one record per CDR3 protein. Seen here are around 160,000 distinct CDR3 sequences, more than 14% observed once, and the top ten hold about 1.7%. Time point of the sample: patch test 1, 2 weeks after DPC sensitization. Treatment here: therapeutic diphenylcyclopropenone sensitization with weekly scalp DPC. The specimen was whole blood, collected in connection with sensitization to the hapten diphenylcyclopropenone (DPC). These receptors were collected from a woman in her twenties or thirties with alopecia areata. Some clones in this sample may be carry-over from other donors' samples.

There are a few counts of this clonotype. This chain connects TRBV5-5 to TRBJ2-5; D is uncertain. CDR1 SGHKS and CDR2 YYEKEE come from the germline V gene (reference sequence). The V end was cut by 2 bases, the J end by 0 bases, with 8 bases between. There are 14 residues in the CDR3. CDR3 sequence: CASSFGPYQETQYF. The CDR3 DNA reads as TGTGCCAGCAGCTTTGGTCCGTACCAAGAGACCCAGTACTTC. The variable domain in full, completed from reference TRBV5-5 and TRBJ2-5, reads DAGVTQSPTHLIKTRGQQVTLRCSPISGHKSVSWYQQVLGQGPQFIFQYYEKEERGRGNFPDRFSARQFPNYSSELNVNALLLGDSALYLCASSFGPYQETQYFGPGTRLLVL.

V gene TRBV20-1 combines with J gene TRBJ2-1, with D unresolved. The V end lost 3 bases, the J end lost 9 bases, and 12 bases lay between the germline ends. The CDR3 extends over 12 amino acids. From germline, CDR1 is DFQATT and CDR2 SNEGSKA (reference sequence). The CDR3 DNA reads TGCAGTGCTAGTCCTCGATCCCCTGAGCAGTTCTTC. This gives the protein CSASPRSPEQFF.

This clonotype was detected many times. The chain carries TRBV6-5 and TRBJ2-7; D gene uncertain. Looked up from germline, CDR1 is MNHEY and CDR2 is SVGAGI. With 4 bases removed from V and 10 bases from J, the gap between germline ends came to 14 bases. The CDR3 runs 12 residues. The CDR3 spells CASSSPRLNQYF. CDR3 in DNA: TGTGCCAGCAGTTCTCCACGGCTGAACCAGTACTTC.

This clonotype turned up a few times. The rearrangement links TRBV2 to TRBJ2-2, with D unclear. V lost 2 bases, J lost 1 base, and 5 bases lay in between. The CDR3 extends over 14 amino acids. Germline lookup yields CDR1 SNHLY and CDR2 FYNNEI. CDR3 residues: CASSESENTGELFF. The CDR3 nucleotides read TGTGCCAGCAGTGAATCGGAGAACACCGGGGAGCTGTTTTTT.

This clonotype was seen a few times. The V and J genes are TRBV7-2 and TRBJ2-3, with D maybe TRBD2 (5 bases). The V end was cut by 0 bases, the J end by 2 bases, with 9 bases between. The length of the CDR3 is 15 residues. CDR1 is SGHTA, CDR2 FQGNSA, per germline. The CDR3 region is CASSLASSYTDTQYF. In nucleotides, the CDR3 is TGTGCCAGCAGCTTAGCGTCTAGCTACACAGATACGCAGTATTTT.

This clonotype was counted at least ten times. This chain joins TRBV27 and TRBJ1-5; 9 positions agree with TRBD1. The CDR3 runs 20 residues. The ends lost 6 bases at V and 5 bases at J; junction bases unmatched: 23. The germline V gene encodes CDR1 MNHEY and CDR2 SMNVEV (reference sequence). The CDR3: CASSRYSPTNRGRRDQPQHF. The CDR3, as DNA: TGTGCCAGCAGCCGATATTCCCCCACGAACAGGGGGCGTAGGGATCAGCCCCAGCATTTT.

This clonotype showed up many times. The V and J genes are TRBV20-1 and TRBJ1-5; 9 nucleotides agree with TRBD1. The CDR3 covers 13 residues. Per the germline V gene, CDR1 is DFQATT and CDR2 is SNEGSKA (reference sequence). V was pared by 6 bases and J by 2 bases, with 2 bases of the junction left unmatched. The CDR3 loop is CSARTGGNQPQHF. The DNA of the CDR3 is TGCAGTGCCAGGACAGGGGGCAATCAGCCCCAGCATTTT.

This rearrangement joins TRBV29-1 to TRBJ2-2; D may correspond to TRBD1 or TRBD2 (5 bases each). Trimming stripped 3 bases from V and 4 bases from J, with 12 bases between. The CDR3 sequence is 14 residues long. Germline CDR1 SQVTM, CDR2 ANQGSEA. CDR3 sequence reads: CSVDEGKPTGELFF. The CDR3 DNA reads TGCAGCGTTGATGAGGGGAAACCCACCGGGGAGCTGTTTTTT.

This chain uses TRBV18 with TRBJ1-1; D is undetermined. The CDR3 spans 14 residues. V shed 2 bases and J shed 6 bases, with 13 bases lying between them. Germline V lookup: CDR1 KGHSH, CDR2 LQKENI. The CDR3 DNA follows: TGTGCCAGCTCACCAGGGTTTCCGACCGCTGAAGCTTTCTTT. Translated: CASSPGFPTAEAFF.

V gene TRBV7-6 combines with J gene TRBJ1-3; TRBD1 is a possible D gene (5 bases). This CDR3 has 15 residues. Trimming left V 4 bases short and J 3 bases short, with 13 bases between. Germline CDR1 reads SGHVS; CDR2 reads FNYEAQ. CDR3 loop: CASSSTDIGGNTIYF. The CDR3 bases are TGTGCCAGCAGCTCGACAGACATCGGTGGAAACACCATATATTTT.

This clonotype appeared a few times. This sequence joins TRBV7-9 and TRBJ2-1; weak D call: TRBD1 (5 bases). The CDR3 is made up of 15 amino acids. V lost 5 bases and J 4 bases, leaving 15 bases between the germline ends. CDR1 SEHNR and CDR2 FQNEAQ come from the germline V gene (reference sequence). CDR3 DNA sequence: TGTGCCAGCAGCCACGACAGCCTCGTGTACAATGAGCAGTTCTTC. Its translation: CASSHDSLVYNEQFF.

This clonotype was seen at least ten times. The chain couples TRBV4-2 to TRBJ1-1, with 8 bases lining up with TRBD1. CDR3 length equals 17 residues. The germline CDR1 and CDR2 sequences are LGHNA and YNFKEQ. V shed 4 bases, J shed 2 bases, and the junction held 12 bases outside the gene matches. CDR3 sequence reads: CASSRRATGQGNTEAFF. The CDR3 DNA sequence: TGTGCCAGCAGCCGCCGAGCTACCGGACAGGGCAACACTGAAGCTTTCTTT.

There are many counts of this clonotype. The rearrangement joins TRBV2 to TRBJ2-2; maybe TRBD2 (5 bases). Per the germline V gene, CDR1 is SNHLY and CDR2 is FYNNEI. The ends were cut back, 3 bases at V and 6 bases at J, with 17 bases in the middle. The CDR3 runs to 16 residues. CDR3 residues: CASSDPGFSDSGELFF. Here the CDR3 DNA reads TGTGCCAGCAGTGATCCGGGGTTTTCCGACTCCGGGGAGCTGTTTTTT.

This clonotype was observed many times. This sequence joins TRBV7-2 and TRBJ1-5, with a possible D match to TRBD1 (6 bases). The CDR3 has 15 residues. In germline, CDR1 is SGHTA, CDR2 FQGNSA. V was trimmed by 5 bases and J by 5 bases, leaving 16 bases between them. In nucleotides, the CDR3 is TGTGCCAGCAGCCTATCGGGGGCCTTCGATCAGCCCCAGCATTTT. Translation: CASSLSGAFDQPQHF.

This clonotype turned up a few times. The V gene is TRBV20-1, the J gene TRBJ1-1, with D perhaps TRBD1 (5 bases). CDR3 length: 15 residues. Looked up from germline, CDR1 is DFQATT and CDR2 is SNEGSKA (reference sequence). The V and J ends lost 6 bases and 1 base respectively, with 18 bases between them. CDR3 in amino acids: CSATRLGRENTEAFF. CDR3 bases: TGCAGTGCCACGAGGTTGGGCAGGGAGAACACTGAAGCTTTCTTT.

This clonotype was seen a few times. The chain combines TRBV20-1 with TRBJ2-2; D uncertain. V lost 1 base and J lost 7, with 7 bases in between. The CDR3 is 12 amino acids. Germline values: CDR1 DFQATT, CDR2 SNEGSKA (reference sequence). The CDR3 spells CSARVQVGELFF. CDR3 nucleotide sequence: TGCAGTGCTAGAGTCCAGGTCGGGGAGCTGTTTTTT.

This clonotype has at least ten counts. The chain couples TRBV7-9 to TRBJ2-3, with 12 bases lining up with TRBD2. V trimming: 1 base; J trimming: 6 bases; junction bases outside the gene matches: 8. This CDR3 has 17 residues. Germline-derived CDR1 and CDR2 are SEHNR and FQNEAQ (reference sequence). In DNA form, the CDR3 reads TGTGCCAGCAGCTTAGTCGGACTAGCGGGACCACGGGATACGCAGTATTTT. It is translated as CASSLVGLAGPRDTQYF.